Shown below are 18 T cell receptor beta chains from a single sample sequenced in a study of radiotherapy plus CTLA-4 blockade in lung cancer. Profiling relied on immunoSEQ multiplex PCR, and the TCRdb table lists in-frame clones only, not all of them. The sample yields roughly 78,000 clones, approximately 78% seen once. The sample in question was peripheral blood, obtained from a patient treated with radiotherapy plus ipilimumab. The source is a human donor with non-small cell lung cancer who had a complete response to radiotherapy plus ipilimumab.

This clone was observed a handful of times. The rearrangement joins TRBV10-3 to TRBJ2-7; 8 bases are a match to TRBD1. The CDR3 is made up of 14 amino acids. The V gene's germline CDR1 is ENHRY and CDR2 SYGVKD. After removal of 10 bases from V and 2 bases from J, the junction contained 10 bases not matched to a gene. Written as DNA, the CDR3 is TGTGCCACCAACCGGGACAGGCGAACCTACGAGCAGTACTTC. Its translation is CATNRDRRTYEQYF.

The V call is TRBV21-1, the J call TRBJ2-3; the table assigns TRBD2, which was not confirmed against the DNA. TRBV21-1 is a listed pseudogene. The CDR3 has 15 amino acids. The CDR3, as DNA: TGTGCCAGCACCCCGACTAGCGGGAGCACAGATACGCAGTATTTT. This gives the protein CASTPTSGSTDTQYF.

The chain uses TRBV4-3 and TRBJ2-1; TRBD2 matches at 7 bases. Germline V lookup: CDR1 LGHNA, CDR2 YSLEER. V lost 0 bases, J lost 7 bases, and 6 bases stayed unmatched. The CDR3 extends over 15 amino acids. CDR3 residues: CASSQEEGTTNEQFF. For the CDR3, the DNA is TGCGCCAGCAGCCAAGAAGAGGGGACTACTAATGAGCAGTTCTTC.

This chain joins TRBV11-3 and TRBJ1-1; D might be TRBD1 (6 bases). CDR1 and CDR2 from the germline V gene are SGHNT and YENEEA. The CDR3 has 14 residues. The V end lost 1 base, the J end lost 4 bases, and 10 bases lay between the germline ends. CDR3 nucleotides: TGTGCCAGCAGCTTAGGGCAGGGGTCCACTGAAGCTTTCTTT. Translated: CASSLGQGSTEAFF.

The CDR3 loop is CASSLIASGSRNEQFF. The CDR3 coding sequence is TGTGCCAGCAGTTTAATCGCTAGCGGGAGTCGCAATGAGCAGTTCTTC. The V call is TRBV28, the J call TRBJ2-1; 10 bases match TRBD2. V lost 2 bases and J lost 6; bases outside the gene matches: 7. The CDR3 is 16 amino acids. Germline CDR1 reads MDHEN; CDR2 reads SYDVKM.

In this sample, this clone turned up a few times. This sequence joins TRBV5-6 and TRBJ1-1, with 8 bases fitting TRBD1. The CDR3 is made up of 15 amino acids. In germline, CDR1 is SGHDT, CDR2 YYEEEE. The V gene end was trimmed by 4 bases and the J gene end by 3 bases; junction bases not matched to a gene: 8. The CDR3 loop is CASSARQGRDTEAFF. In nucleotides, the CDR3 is TGTGCCAGCAGCGCCCGACAGGGGAGAGACACTGAAGCTTTCTTT.

This CDR3 reads CASTDSGSGADTQYF. CDR3 DNA: TGTGCCAGCACCGACAGCGGGAGTGGCGCAGATACGCAGTATTTT. The chain joins TRBV2 to TRBJ2-3, with TRBD2 matching over 8 bases. CDR1 SNHLY and CDR2 FYNNEI come from the germline V gene. V shed 7 bases, J shed 4 bases, and the junction held 10 bases outside the gene matches. This CDR3 has 15 amino acids.

The CDR3 DNA reads TGCGCCAGCAGTGCACCCGAAGGGGCCTACGAGCAGTACTTC. This translates into CASSAPEGAYEQYF. The chain has TRBV10-2 and TRBJ2-7, with D maybe TRBD1 (5 bases). Germline V gene lookup returns CDR1 WSHSY and CDR2 SAAADI. The V gene lost 4 bases and the J gene lost 2 bases, with 12 bases spanning the gap. The CDR3 consists of 14 residues.

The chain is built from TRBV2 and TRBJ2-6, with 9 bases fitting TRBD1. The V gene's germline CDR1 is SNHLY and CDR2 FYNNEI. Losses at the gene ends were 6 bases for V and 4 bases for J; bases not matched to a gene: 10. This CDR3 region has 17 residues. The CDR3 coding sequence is TGTGCCAGCAGGTACCGGGACAGGGTACCGGGGGCCAACGTCCTGACTTTC. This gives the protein CASRYRDRVPGANVLTF.

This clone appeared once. The CDR3 nucleotides read TGCGCCAGCAGTCGGGACAGATCAGATACGCAGTATTTT. This encodes CASSRDRSDTQYF. This sequence joins TRBV10-2 and TRBJ2-3, with TRBD1 identical over 7 bases. V lost 5 bases and J lost 4; bases outside the gene matches: 3. CDR3 length: 13 residues. CDR1 WSHSY and CDR2 SAAADI come from the germline V gene.

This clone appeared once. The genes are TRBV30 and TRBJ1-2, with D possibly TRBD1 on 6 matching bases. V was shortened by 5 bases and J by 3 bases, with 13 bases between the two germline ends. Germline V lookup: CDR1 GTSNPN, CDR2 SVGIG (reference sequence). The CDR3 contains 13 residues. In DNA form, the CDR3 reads TGTGCCTGGTTGGGGGGCCCGGACTATGGCTACACCTTC. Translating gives CAWLGGPDYGYTF.

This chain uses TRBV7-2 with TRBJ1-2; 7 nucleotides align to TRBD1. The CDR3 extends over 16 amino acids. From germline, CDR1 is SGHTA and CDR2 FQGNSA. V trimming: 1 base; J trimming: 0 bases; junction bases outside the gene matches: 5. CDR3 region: CASSLGDRGANYGYTF. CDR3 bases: TGTGCCAGCAGCTTAGGGGACAGAGGGGCTAACTATGGCTACACCTTC.

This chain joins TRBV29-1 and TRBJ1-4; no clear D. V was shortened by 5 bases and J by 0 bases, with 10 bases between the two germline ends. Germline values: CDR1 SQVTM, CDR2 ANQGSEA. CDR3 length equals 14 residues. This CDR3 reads CSVMRAATNEKLFF. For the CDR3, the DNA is TGCAGCGTTATGAGGGCTGCAACTAATGAAAAACTGTTTTTT. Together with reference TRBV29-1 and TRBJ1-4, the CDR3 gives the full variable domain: SAVISQKPSRDICQRGTSLTIQCQVDSQVTMMFWYRQQPGQSLTLIATANQGSEATYESGFVIDKFPISRPNLTFSTLTVSNMSPEDSSIYLCSVMRAATNEKLFFGSGTQLSVL.

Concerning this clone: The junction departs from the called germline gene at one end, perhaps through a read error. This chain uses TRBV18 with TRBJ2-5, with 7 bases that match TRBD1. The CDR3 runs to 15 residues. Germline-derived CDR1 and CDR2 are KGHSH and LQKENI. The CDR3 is CASSPNRGSQEAQYF. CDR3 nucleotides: TGTGCCAGCTCTCCGAACAGGGGATCCCAAGAGGCCCAGTACTTC.

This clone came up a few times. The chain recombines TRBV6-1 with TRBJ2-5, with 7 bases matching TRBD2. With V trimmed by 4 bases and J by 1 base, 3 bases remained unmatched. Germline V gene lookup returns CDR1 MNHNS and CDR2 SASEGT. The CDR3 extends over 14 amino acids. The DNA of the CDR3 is TGTGCCAGCAGTGCGGGGAGGGCCCAAGAGACCCAGTACTTC. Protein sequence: CASSAGRAQETQYF.

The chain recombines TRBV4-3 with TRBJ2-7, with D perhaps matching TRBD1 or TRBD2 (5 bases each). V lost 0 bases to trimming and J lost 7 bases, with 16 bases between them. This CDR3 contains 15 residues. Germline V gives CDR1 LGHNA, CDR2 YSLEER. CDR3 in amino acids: CASSQDFWGSREQYV. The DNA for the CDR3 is TGCGCCAGCAGCCAAGACTTCTGGGGGTCGCGGGAGCAGTACGTC.

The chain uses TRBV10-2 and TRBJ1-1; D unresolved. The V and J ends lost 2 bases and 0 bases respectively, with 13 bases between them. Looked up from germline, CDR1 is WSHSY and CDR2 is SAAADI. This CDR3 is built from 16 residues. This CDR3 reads CASSETRMWVNTEAFF. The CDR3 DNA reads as TGCGCCAGCAGTGAGACCCGAATGTGGGTGAACACTGAAGCTTTCTTT.

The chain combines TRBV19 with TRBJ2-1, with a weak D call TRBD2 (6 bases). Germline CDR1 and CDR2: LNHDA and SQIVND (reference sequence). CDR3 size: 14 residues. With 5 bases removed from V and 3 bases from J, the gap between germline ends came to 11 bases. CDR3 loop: CASSPGTLYNEQFF. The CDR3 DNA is TGTGCCAGTAGTCCCGGGACTCTCTACAATGAGCAGTTCTTC.